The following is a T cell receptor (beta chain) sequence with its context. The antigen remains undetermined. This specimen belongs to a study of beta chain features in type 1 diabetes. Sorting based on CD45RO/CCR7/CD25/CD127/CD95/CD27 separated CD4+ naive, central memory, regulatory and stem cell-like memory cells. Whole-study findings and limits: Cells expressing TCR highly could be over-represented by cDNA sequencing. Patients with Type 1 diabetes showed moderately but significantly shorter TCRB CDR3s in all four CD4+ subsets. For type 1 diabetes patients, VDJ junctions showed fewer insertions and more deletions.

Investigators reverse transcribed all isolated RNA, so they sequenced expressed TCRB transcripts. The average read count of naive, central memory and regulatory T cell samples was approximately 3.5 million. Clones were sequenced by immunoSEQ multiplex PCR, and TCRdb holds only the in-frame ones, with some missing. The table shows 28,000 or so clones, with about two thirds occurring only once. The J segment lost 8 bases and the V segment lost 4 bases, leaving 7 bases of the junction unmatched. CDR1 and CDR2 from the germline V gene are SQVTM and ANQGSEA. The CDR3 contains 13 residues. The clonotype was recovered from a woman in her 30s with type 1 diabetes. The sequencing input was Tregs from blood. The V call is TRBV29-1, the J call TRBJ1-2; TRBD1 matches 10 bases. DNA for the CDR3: TGCAGCGTTGGGAGAGGACAGGGGGGAGGCTACACCTTC. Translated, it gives CSVGRGQGGGYTF.